The T cell receptor (beta chain) under discussion was sequenced for a study of blood T cell repertoires in COVID-19. In the study overall: COVID-19 samples, acute and convalescent, were from the United States, Italy and Spain.

V was clipped by 0 bases and J by 7 bases, with 9 bases between them. Germline loops: CDR1 SEHNR, CDR2 FQNEAQ (reference sequence). The CDR3 consists of 13 residues. TCRdb's copy holds only in-frame clones and misses some; the assay was immunoSEQ multiplex PCR. Of approximately 390,000 clones in the sample, approximately 90% were seen once. The source of this sequence is a woman in her forties or fifties who had recovered from COVID-19. V gene TRBV7-9 combines with J gene TRBJ1-2; D gene uncertain. Sequenced sample: PBMCs or T cells enriched from blood (not recorded which). Written as DNA, the CDR3 is TGTGCCAGCAGCTTAGCAGGAGGGCGTGGCTACACCTTC. Translation: CASSLAGGRGYTF.